This TCR beta chain was identified during a study of OX40 agonist ivuxolimab in advanced cancers. Across the whole study: Dose-escalation subjects each had hepatocellular carcinoma, melanoma, renal cell or head and neck cancer.

This CDR3 has 15 residues. The junction had 1 base not matched to a gene; V was cut back by 4 bases and J by 3 bases. Germline V gene lookup returns CDR1 KGHSH and CDR2 LQKENI. Study-wide results and caveats: The CD4+ and CD8+ T cells in the blood had expanded clonally by week 6 at 0.1 to 3.0 mg/kg. The investigators did not determine what antigen specificity the expanded peripheral T cells had.

The protocol was immunoSEQ multiplex PCR, while the TCRdb copy is restricted to in-frame clones and leaves out a portion. The data hold 95,000 to 150,000 clones, with over 85% observed a single time. A word on this clone: Its antigen is undetermined.

Material: CD4+ or CD8+ T cells sorted from blood, obtained in a trial of the OX40 agonist ivuxolimab. The clonotype originates from an adult with an advanced solid tumor such as melanoma, head and neck, liver or kidney cancer. This chain links TRBV18 with TRBJ2-3; 13 bases are a match to TRBD2. The CDR3 sequence: CASSRTSGSTDTQYF. The CDR3 DNA follows: TGTGCCAGCTCACGGACTAGCGGGAGTACAGATACGCAGTATTTT.